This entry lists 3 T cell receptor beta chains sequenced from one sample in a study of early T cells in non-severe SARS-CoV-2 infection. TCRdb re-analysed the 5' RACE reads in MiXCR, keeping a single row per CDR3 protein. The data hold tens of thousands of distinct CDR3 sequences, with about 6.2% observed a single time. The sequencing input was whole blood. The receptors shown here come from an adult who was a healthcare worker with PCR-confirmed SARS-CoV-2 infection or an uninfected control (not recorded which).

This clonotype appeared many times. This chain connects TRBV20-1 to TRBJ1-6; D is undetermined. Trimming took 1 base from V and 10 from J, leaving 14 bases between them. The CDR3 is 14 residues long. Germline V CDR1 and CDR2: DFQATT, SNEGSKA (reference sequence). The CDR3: CSARAPVAKSPLHF. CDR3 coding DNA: TGCAGTGCTAGAGCCCCCGTCGCCAAGTCACCCCTCCACTTT.

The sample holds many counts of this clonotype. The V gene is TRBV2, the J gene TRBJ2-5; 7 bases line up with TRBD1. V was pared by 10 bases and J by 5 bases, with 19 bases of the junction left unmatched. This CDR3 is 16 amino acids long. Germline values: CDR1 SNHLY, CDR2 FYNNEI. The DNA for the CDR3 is TGTGCCACCCTAAGGCGGACAGGCCCCCAGGAGGAGACCCAGTACTTC. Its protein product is CATLRRTGPQEETQYF.

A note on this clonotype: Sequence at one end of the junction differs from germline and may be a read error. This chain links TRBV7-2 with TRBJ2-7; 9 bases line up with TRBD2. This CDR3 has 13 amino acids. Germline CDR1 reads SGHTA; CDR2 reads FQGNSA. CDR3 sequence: CASSLAGTYEQYF. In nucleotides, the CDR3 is TGTGCCAGCAGCCTAGCGGGAACCTACGAGCAGTACTTC.